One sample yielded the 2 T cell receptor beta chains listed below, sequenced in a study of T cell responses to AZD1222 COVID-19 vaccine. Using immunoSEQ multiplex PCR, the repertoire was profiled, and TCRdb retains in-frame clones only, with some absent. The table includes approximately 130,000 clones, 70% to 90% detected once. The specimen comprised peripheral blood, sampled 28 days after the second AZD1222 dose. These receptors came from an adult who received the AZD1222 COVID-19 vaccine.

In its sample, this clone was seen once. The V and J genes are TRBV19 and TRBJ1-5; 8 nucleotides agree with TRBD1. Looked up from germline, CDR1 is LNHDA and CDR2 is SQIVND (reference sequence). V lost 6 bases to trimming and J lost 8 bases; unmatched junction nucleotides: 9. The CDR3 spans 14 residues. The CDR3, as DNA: TGTGCCAGTAGCCCACGACAGGGGCAGGAGCCCCAGCATTTT. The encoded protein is CASSPRQGQEPQHF. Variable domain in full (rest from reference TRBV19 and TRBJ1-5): DGGITQSPKYLFRKEGQNVTLSCEQNLNHDAMYWYRQDPGQGLRLIYYSQIVNDFQKGDIAEGYSVSREKKESFPLTVTSAQKNPTAFYLCASSPRQGQEPQHFGDGTRLSIL.

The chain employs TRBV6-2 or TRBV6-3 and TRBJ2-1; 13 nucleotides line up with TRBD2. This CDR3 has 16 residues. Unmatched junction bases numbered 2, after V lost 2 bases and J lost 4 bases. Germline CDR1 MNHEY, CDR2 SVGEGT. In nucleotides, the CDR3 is TGTGCCAGCAGTTACACGGGACTAGCGGGGTACAATGAGCAGTTCTTC. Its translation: CASSYTGLAGYNEQFF.